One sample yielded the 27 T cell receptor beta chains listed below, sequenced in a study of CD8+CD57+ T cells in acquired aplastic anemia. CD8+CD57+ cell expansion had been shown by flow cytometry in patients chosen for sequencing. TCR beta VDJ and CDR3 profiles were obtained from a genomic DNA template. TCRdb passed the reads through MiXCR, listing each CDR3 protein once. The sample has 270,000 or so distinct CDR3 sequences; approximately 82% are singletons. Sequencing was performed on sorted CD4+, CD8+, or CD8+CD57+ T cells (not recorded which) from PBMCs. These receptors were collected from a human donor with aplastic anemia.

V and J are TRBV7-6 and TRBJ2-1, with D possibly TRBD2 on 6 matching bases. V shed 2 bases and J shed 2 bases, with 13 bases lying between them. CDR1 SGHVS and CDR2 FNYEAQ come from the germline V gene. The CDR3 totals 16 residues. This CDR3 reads CASSLMRAGPYNEQFF. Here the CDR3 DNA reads TGTGCCAGCAGCTTAATGAGGGCGGGACCCTACAATGAGCAGTTCTTC.

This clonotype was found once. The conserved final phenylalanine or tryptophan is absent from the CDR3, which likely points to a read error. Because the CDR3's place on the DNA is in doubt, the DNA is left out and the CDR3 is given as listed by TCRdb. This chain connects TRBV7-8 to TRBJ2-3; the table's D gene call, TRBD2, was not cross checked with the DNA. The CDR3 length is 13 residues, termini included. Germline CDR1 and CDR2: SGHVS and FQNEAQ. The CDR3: CASSVVAAGSDTQ.

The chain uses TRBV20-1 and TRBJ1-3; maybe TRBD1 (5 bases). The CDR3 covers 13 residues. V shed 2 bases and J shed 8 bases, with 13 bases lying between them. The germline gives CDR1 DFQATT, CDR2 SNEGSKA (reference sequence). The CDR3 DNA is TGCAGTGCTAGATACCAGGGTAGAGACACCATATATTTT. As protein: CSARYQGRDTIYF.

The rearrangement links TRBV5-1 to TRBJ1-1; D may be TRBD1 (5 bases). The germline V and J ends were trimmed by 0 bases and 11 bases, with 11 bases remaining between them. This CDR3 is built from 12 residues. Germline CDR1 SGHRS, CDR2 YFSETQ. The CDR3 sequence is CASSLEGLEAFF. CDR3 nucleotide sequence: TGCGCCAGCAGCTTGGAGGGACTGGAGGCTTTCTTT.

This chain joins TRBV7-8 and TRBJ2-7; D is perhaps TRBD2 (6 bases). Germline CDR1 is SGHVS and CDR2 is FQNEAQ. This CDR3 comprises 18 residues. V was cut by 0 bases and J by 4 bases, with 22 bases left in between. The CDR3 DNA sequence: TGTGCCAGCAGCTTAGCGGGAGGCCCGACAGCCCATTATTACGAGCAGTACGTC. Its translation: CASSLAGGPTAHYYEQYV.

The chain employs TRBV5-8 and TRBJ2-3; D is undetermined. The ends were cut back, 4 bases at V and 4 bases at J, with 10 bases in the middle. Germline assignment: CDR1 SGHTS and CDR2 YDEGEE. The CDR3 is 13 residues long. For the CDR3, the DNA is TGTGCCAGCAGCCTTTATGTCGCAGATACGCAGTATTTT. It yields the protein CASSLYVADTQYF.

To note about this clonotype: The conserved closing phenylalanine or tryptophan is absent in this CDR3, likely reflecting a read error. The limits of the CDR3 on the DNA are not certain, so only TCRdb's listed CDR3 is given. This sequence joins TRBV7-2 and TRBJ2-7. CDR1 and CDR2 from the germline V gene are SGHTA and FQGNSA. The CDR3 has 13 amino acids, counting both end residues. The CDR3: CASSLEDSYETYY.

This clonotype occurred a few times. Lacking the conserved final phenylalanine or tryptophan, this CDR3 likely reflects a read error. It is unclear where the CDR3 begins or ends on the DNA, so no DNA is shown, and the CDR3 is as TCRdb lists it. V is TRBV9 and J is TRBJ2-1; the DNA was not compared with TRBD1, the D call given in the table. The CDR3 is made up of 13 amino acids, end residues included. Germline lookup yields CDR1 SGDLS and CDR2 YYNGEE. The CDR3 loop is CASSGGDRQEGNI.

CDR3 nucleotide sequence: TGTGCCAGCAGCGTTGGGGCCGGGGGGGCTGAGCAGTACTTC. This codes for CASSVGAGGAEQYF. The gene calls are TRBV19 and TRBJ2-7; 8 nucleotides match TRBD2. The V and J ends lost 9 bases and 7 bases, in that order; junction bases with no gene match: 14. The CDR3 spans 14 residues. The germline V gene has CDR1 LNHDA and CDR2 SQIVND (reference sequence).

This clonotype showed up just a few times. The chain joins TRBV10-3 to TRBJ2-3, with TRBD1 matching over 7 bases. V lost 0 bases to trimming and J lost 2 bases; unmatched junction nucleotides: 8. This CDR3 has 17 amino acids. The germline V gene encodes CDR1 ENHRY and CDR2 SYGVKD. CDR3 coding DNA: TGTGCCATCAGTGAGTCGGAGACAGGGTGGGACACAGATACGCAGTATTTT. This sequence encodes CAISESETGWDTDTQYF.

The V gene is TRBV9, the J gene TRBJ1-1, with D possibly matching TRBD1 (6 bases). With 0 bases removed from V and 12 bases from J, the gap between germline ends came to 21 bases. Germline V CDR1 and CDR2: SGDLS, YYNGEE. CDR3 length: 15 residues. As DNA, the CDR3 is TGTGCCAGCAGCGTAGGGGGGCTGGGAACACTGAAACCTTTCTTT. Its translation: CASSVGGLGTLKPFF. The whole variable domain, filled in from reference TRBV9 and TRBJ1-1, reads DSGVTQTPKHLITATGQRVTLRCSPRSGDLSVYWYQQSLDQGLQFLIQYYNGEERAKGNILERFSAQQFPDLHSELNLSSLELGDSALYFCASSVGGLGTLKPFFGQGTRLTVV.

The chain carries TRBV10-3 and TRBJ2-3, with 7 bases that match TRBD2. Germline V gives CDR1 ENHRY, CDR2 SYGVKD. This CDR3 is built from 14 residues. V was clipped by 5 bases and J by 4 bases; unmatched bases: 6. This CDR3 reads CAISQTGGPDTQYF. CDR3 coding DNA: TGTGCCATCAGTCAGACGGGAGGTCCAGATACGCAGTATTTT.

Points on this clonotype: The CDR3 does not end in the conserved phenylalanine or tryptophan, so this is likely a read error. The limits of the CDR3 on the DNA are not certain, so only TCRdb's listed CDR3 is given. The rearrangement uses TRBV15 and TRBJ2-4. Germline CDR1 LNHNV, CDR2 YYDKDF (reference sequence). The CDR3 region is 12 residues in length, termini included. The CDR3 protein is CASGGAGNIEYY.

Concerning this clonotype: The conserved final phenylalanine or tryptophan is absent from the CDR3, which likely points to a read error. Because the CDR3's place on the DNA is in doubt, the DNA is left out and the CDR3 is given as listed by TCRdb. CDR3 sequence reads: CASGDGSTDTKDFCS. This chain joins TRBV2 and TRBJ2-1; the D call TRBD1 from the table was never checked on the DNA. The CDR3 is 15 amino acids long, termini counted. In germline, CDR1 is SNHLY, CDR2 FYNNEI.

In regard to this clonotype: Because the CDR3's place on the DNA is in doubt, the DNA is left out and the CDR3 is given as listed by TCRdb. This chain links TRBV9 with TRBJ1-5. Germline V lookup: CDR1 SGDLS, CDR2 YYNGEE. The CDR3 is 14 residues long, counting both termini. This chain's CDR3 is CASSGGGNIQYFDF.

CDR3 DNA: TGTGCCAGTAGCTACGAAGGGGGTCCCCAAGAGACCCAGTACTTC. This codes for CASSYEGGPQETQYF. V usage is TRBV19 and J usage is TRBJ2-5, with a tentative D call TRBD1 (6 bases). The CDR3 has 15 amino acids. V shed 6 bases and J shed 1 base, with 15 bases lying between them. Germline V gene data show CDR1 as LNHDA and CDR2 as SQIVND (reference sequence).

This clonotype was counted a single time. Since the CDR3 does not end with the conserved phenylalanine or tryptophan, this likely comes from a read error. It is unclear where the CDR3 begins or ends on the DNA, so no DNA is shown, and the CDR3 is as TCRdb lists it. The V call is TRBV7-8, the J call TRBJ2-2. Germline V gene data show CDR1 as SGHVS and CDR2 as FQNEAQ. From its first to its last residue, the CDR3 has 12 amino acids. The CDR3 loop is CASSLAGGALLQ.

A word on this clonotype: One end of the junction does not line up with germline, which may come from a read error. CDR3 bases: TGTGCCAGCGGCGACACTAGCGCAAATACGCATTATTTT. Protein sequence: CASGDTSANTHYF. The chain carries TRBV2 and TRBJ2-3; 7 nucleotides match TRBD2. Germline V CDR1 and CDR2: SNHLY, FYNNEI. This CDR3 region has 13 residues.

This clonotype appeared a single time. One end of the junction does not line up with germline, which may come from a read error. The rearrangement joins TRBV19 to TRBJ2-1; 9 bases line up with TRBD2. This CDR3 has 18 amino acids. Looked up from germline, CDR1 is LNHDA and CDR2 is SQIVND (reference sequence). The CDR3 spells CASSKVSGGTSSYNEQFF. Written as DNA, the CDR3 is TGTGCCAGCAGTAAAGTTAGCGGGGGAACGAGCTCCTACAATGAGCAGTTCTTC. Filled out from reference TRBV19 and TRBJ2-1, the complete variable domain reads DGGITQSPKYLFRKEGQNVTLSCEQNLNHDAMYWYRQDPGQGLRLIYYSQIVNDFQKGDIAEGYSVSREKKESFPLTVTSAQKNPTAFYLCASSKVSGGTSSYNEQFFGPGTRLTVL.

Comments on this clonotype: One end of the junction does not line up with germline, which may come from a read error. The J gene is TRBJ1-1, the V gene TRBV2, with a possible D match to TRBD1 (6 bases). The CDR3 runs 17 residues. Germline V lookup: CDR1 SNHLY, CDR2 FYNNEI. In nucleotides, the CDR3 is TGTGCCAGCGGGGACGGGGGCACAGATGGGGAGTACTCTGAAGCAGGCTTT. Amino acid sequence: CASGDGGTDGEYSEAGF.

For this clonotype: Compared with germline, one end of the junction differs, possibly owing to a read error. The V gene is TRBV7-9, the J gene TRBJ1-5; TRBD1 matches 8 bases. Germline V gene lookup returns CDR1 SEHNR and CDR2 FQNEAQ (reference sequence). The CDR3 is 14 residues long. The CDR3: CASSVAGGDQHGYF. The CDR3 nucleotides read TGTGCCAGCAGCGTGGCAGGGGGCGATCAGCATGGGTACTTT.

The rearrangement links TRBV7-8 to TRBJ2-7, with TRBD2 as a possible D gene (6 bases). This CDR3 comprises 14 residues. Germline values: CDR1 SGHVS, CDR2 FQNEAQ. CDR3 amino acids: CASSLLGEGTSGVV. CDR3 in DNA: TGTGCCAGCAGCTTACTAGGGGAAGGGACTTCGGGGGTCGTC.

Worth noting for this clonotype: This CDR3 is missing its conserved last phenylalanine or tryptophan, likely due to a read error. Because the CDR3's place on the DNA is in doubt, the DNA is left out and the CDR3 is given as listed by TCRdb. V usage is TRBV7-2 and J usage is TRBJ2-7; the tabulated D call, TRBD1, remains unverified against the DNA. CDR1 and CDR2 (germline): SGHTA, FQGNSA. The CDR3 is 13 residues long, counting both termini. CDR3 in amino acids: CASSSAQRSTDTD.

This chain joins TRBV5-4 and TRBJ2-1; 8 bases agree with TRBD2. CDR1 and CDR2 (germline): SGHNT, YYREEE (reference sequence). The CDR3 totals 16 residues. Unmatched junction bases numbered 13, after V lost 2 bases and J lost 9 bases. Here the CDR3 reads CASSFTSGGLHPEQFF. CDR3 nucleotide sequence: TGTGCCAGCAGCTTTACTAGCGGCGGACTTCATCCTGAGCAGTTCTTC.

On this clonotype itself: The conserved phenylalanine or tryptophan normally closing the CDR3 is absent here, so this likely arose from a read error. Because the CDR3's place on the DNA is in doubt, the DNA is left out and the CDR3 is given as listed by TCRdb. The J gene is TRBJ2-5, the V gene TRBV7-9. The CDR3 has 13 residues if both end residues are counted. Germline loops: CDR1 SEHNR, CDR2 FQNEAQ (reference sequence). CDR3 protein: CASSLGDHGAQYV.

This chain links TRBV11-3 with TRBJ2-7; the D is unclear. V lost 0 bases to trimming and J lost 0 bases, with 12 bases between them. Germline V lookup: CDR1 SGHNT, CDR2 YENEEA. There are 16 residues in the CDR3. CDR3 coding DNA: TGTGCCAGCAGCTTAGATCTGACCTCGAGCTCCTACGAGCAGTACGTC. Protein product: CASSLDLTSSSYEQYV.

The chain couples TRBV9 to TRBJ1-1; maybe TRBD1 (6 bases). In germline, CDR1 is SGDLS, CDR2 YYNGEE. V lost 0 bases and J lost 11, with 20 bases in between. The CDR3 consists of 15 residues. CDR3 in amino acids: CASSVGLTGHTFAFF. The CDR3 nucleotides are TGTGCCAGCAGCGTAGGTCTAACAGGGCACACTTTTGCTTTCTTT.